These 29 T cell receptor beta chains were all obtained from the same sample, sequenced in a study of cytomegalovirus exposure and HLA in healthy donors. Sequencing used immunoSEQ multiplex PCR; TCRdb keeps in-frame clones, though not all of them. The profile covers about 250,000 clones, with approximately 87% appearing a single time and 2% to 3% taken by the ten largest. Sequencing input: PBMCs. These receptors were taken from a man younger than 35 in good health and CMV-seronegative.

The chain links TRBV6-5 to TRBJ1-5; possible D gene TRBD1, 5 bases. The germline V gene encodes CDR1 MNHEY and CDR2 SVGAGI. The CDR3 spans 15 residues. V lost 4 bases, J lost 0 bases, and 10 bases lay in between. The CDR3 sequence: CASSSGYYSNQPQHF. DNA of the CDR3: TGTGCCAGCAGTTCAGGGTATTATAGCAATCAGCCCCAGCATTTT.

This chain joins TRBV7-9 and TRBJ1-2, with 7 bases matching TRBD1. Germline loops: CDR1 SEHNR, CDR2 FQNEAQ (reference sequence). V trimming: 4 bases; J trimming: 4 bases; junction bases outside the gene matches: 12. This CDR3 has 16 amino acids. CDR3 nucleotides: TGTGCCAGCAGCTCGCTGGGTCGGGACAGCCGCTATGGCTACACCTTC. It specifies CASSSLGRDSRYGYTF.

This clone was seen only once. This chain connects TRBV7-2 to TRBJ1-4, with D uncertain. Germline CDR1 SGHTA, CDR2 FQGNSA. V lost 2 bases and J lost 5, with 12 bases in between. The length of the CDR3 is 15 residues. CDR3 nucleotide sequence: TGTGCCAGCAGCTTAATGTCCACAGCAAATGAAAAACTGTTTTTT. Its translation is CASSLMSTANEKLFF.

This sequence joins TRBV5-5 and TRBJ2-5; D perhaps matches TRBD1 (5 bases). There are 14 residues in the CDR3. V was clipped by 1 base and J by 5 bases, with 12 bases between them. Germline V gives CDR1 SGHKS, CDR2 YYEKEE (reference sequence). CDR3 loop: CASSLQGSSETQYF. CDR3 DNA sequence: TGTGCCAGCAGCTTGCAGGGCTCCTCGGAGACCCAGTACTTC. Full variable domain (outside the CDR3, taken from reference TRBV5-5 and TRBJ2-5): DAGVTQSPTHLIKTRGQQVTLRCSPISGHKSVSWYQQVLGQGPQFIFQYYEKEERGRGNFPDRFSARQFPNYSSELNVNALLLGDSALYLCASSLQGSSETQYFGPGTRLLVL.

The J gene is TRBJ2-7, the V gene TRBV5-1, with D possibly matching TRBD2 (6 bases). The CDR3 is made up of 15 amino acids. Germline values: CDR1 SGHRS, CDR2 YFSETQ. V was trimmed by 3 bases and J by 4 bases, leaving 17 bases between them. The CDR3 sequence: CASSSSLRGLYEQYF. CDR3 DNA sequence: TGCGCCAGCAGCTCAAGTTTGCGGGGATTATACGAGCAGTACTTC.

The genes are TRBV10-2 and TRBJ2-7; D is possibly TRBD2 (5 bases). Germline V CDR1 and CDR2: WSHSY, SAAADI. The CDR3 has 14 residues. The germline V and J ends were trimmed by 2 bases and 2 bases, with 10 bases remaining between them. The CDR3 DNA reads TGCGCCAGCAGTGAGAGGCGGGTAACCTACGAGCAGTACTTC. This sequence encodes CASSERRVTYEQYF.

This sequence joins TRBV5-1 and TRBJ1-2; 9 bases match TRBD1. Germline loops: CDR1 SGHRS, CDR2 YFSETQ. J lost 4 bases, V lost 2 bases, and 9 bases had no gene match. The CDR3 runs to 16 residues. The CDR3 bases are TGCGCCAGCAGCTTTACAGGGGGCTCTTCGTTCTATGGCTACACCTTC. Translated, it gives CASSFTGGSSFYGYTF.

This chain links TRBV7-6 with TRBJ2-1; 10 bases match TRBD1. The CDR3 loop spans 15 amino acids. The trim removed 1 base at V and 9 bases at J, leaving 6 bases unmatched. Per germline, CDR1 SGHVS and CDR2 FNYEAQ. The CDR3 reads CASSLGDRGFGEQFF. Here the CDR3 DNA reads TGTGCCAGCAGCTTAGGGGACAGGGGTTTCGGTGAGCAGTTCTTC.

For this clone: Other nucleotide sequences in the sample specify the same CDR3. The rearrangement links TRBV6-6 to TRBJ2-7, with D possibly being TRBD1 (5 bases). CDR3 length: 13 residues. Germline V gene data show CDR1 as MNHNY and CDR2 as SVGAGI (reference sequence). V was pared by 2 bases and J by 3 bases, with 8 bases between. This CDR3 is CASSYRGSYEQYF. CDR3 DNA sequence: TGTGCCAGCAGTTACAGGGGAAGCTACGAGCAGTACTTC.

The J gene is TRBJ2-1, the V gene TRBV6-5, with D perhaps TRBD2 (5 bases). The V gene's germline CDR1 is MNHEY and CDR2 SVGAGI. CDR3 size: 16 residues. The V and J ends lost 0 bases and 6 bases respectively, with 15 bases between them. Written as DNA, the CDR3 is TGTGCCAGCAGTTACTCATTCATTGCAGGAGGCAATGAGCAGTTCTTC. It codes for CASSYSFIAGGNEQFF.

Only a few counts were recorded for this clone. This chain joins TRBV6-6 and TRBJ2-7; 7 nucleotides match TRBD1. The CDR3 spans 15 residues. Germline V gene sequence: CDR1 MNHNY, CDR2 SVGAGI (reference sequence). Unmatched junction bases numbered 8, after V lost 0 bases and J lost 6 bases. The CDR3 protein is CASSYSSTGFFEQYF. CDR3 nucleotide sequence: TGTGCCAGCAGTTACTCCTCGACAGGGTTTTTCGAGCAGTACTTC.

The J gene is TRBJ2-1, the V gene TRBV6-4; 11 bases agree with TRBD2. V was pared by 0 bases and J by 9 bases, with 7 bases of the junction left unmatched. Germline CDR1 reads MRHNA; CDR2 reads SNTAGT. The CDR3 is made up of 16 amino acids. CDR3 nucleotides: TGTGCCAGCAGTGACTCGACTAGCGGGGCTCCCAGTGAGCAGTTCTTC. Protein sequence: CASSDSTSGAPSEQFF.

This clone was detected a few times. V gene TRBV14 combines with J gene TRBJ1-1; D possibly corresponds to TRBD1 (5 bases). There are 14 residues in the CDR3. Germline V gene lookup returns CDR1 SGHDN and CDR2 FVKESK. Deletions cut 0 bases from V and 1 base from J, with 6 bases between. For the CDR3, the DNA is TGTGCCAGCAGCCAAGAGACAGCGAACACTGAAGCTTTCTTT. This translates into CASSQETANTEAFF.

The genes are TRBV30 and TRBJ2-3; 13 bases are a match to TRBD2. Germline CDR1 GTSNPN, CDR2 SVGIG (reference sequence). This CDR3 contains 15 residues. V was pared by 5 bases and J by 6 bases, with 8 bases of the junction left unmatched. CDR3 protein: CAWDGLAGVGDTQYF. Written as DNA, the CDR3 is TGTGCCTGGGACGGACTAGCGGGAGTCGGGGATACGCAGTATTTT. Using reference TRBV30 and TRBJ2-3 for the parts outside the CDR3, the full variable domain is SQTIHQWPATLVQPVGSPLSLECTVEGTSNPNLYWYRQAAGRGLQLLFYSVGIGQISSEVPQNLSASRPQDRQFILSSKKLLLSDSGFYLCAWDGLAGVGDTQYFGPGTRLTVL.

The V gene is TRBV6-5, the J gene TRBJ2-7; 9 nucleotides agree with TRBD1. The V and J ends lost 2 bases and 5 bases, in that order; junction bases with no gene match: 4. The CDR3 has 14 residues. Germline CDR1 is MNHEY and CDR2 is SVGAGI. CDR3 residues: CASSYGTGIDEQYF. In DNA form, the CDR3 reads TGTGCCAGCAGTTACGGGACAGGGATCGACGAGCAGTACTTC.

V and J are TRBV6-5 and TRBJ1-2; D is unresolved. The V gene lost 0 bases and the J gene lost 4 bases, with 9 bases spanning the gap. This CDR3 is 14 amino acids long. Germline V gives CDR1 MNHEY, CDR2 SVGAGI. DNA for the CDR3: TGTGCCAGCAGTTACTCATCGTACTTCTATGGCTACACCTTC. The encoded protein is CASSYSSYFYGYTF.

V is TRBV5-8 and J is TRBJ2-7; tentative D call: TRBD2 (6 bases). Trimming removed 2 bases from V and 1 base from J, with 25 bases in between. Germline lookup yields CDR1 SGHTS and CDR2 YDEGEE. The CDR3 has 19 residues. The DNA for the CDR3 is TGTGCCAGCAGCTTTCGGGCAGGGAGAAGTAGCGGCCAGTCCTACGAGCAGTACTTC. It codes for CASSFRAGRSSGQSYEQYF.

This chain links TRBV29-1 with TRBJ2-7; TRBD2 is a possible D gene (6 bases). Germline V CDR1 and CDR2: SQVTM, ANQGSEA. The length of the CDR3 is 15 residues. The ends were cut back, 2 bases at V and 4 bases at J, with 18 bases in the middle. The CDR3 reads CSVETRLSEGYEQYF. The CDR3 coding sequence is TGCAGCGTTGAAACTAGACTCTCGGAGGGGTACGAGCAGTACTTC.

The chain couples TRBV27 to TRBJ1-2; D uncertain. Germline V CDR1 and CDR2: MNHEY, SMNVEV (reference sequence). The CDR3 has 14 residues. Trimming took 0 bases from V and 0 from J, leaving 5 bases between them. The CDR3 DNA is TGTGCCAGCAGTTTATCGTCAGCTAACTATGGCTACACCTTC. It is translated as CASSLSSANYGYTF.

This chain connects TRBV4-3 to TRBJ2-7; tentatively, D is TRBD1 (6 bases). This CDR3 region has 14 residues. Germline CDR1 is LGHNA and CDR2 is YSLEER. The germline V and J ends were trimmed by 1 base and 3 bases, with 10 bases remaining between them. CDR3 nucleotides: TGCGCCAGCAGCCAAGGCTTACAGGGCTACGAGCAGTACTTC. Translation gives CASSQGLQGYEQYF.

V gene TRBV10-1 combines with J gene TRBJ2-1; 8 nucleotides match TRBD2. CDR3 length equals 15 residues. The V and J ends lost 4 bases and 0 bases, in that order; junction bases with no gene match: 2. CDR1 and CDR2 from the germline V gene are WNHNN and SYGVQD (reference sequence). CDR3 sequence reads: CASSGTSTSYNEQFF. The CDR3 DNA reads TGCGCCAGCAGTGGGACTAGCACCTCCTACAATGAGCAGTTCTTC.

The J gene is TRBJ2-5, the V gene TRBV5-6; 9 nucleotides line up with TRBD2. Germline V gene data show CDR1 as SGHDT and CDR2 as YYEEEE. This CDR3 has 16 amino acids. Unmatched junction bases numbered 5, after V lost 0 bases and J lost 2 bases. CDR3 DNA sequence: TGTGCCAGCAGCTTGGGCGGGGGGGCCGATCAAGAGACCCAGTACTTC. It encodes CASSLGGGADQETQYF.

The rearrangement links TRBV30 to TRBJ2-1, with 9 bases matching TRBD2. The CDR3 covers 13 residues. The V gene end was trimmed by 3 bases and the J gene end by 12 bases; junction bases not matched to a gene: 9. Germline V CDR1 and CDR2: GTSNPN, SVGIG (reference sequence). The CDR3 reads CAWSPGLAGTQFF. The CDR3 DNA reads as TGTGCCTGGAGCCCGGGACTAGCAGGCACGCAGTTCTTC.

The chain has TRBV7-2 and TRBJ1-2; 8 nucleotides line up with TRBD1. Germline CDR1 and CDR2: SGHTA and FQGNSA. This CDR3 comprises 14 residues. The V gene end was trimmed by 5 bases and the J gene end by 3 bases; junction bases not matched to a gene: 5. Here the CDR3 reads CASSPDRGDYGYTF. CDR3 DNA sequence: TGTGCCAGCAGCCCCGACAGGGGCGACTATGGCTACACCTTC.

The rearrangement uses TRBV10-2 and TRBJ2-4; no firm D call. The CDR3 runs to 16 residues. The V gene lost 6 bases and the J gene lost 3 bases, with 18 bases spanning the gap. Germline V gene sequence: CDR1 WSHSY, CDR2 SAAADI. The CDR3 coding sequence is TGCGCCAGCAGAGCGACGGCAAACCTAGTCAAAAACATTCAGTACTTC. It yields the protein CASRATANLVKNIQYF.

The rearrangement links TRBV28 to TRBJ1-2; D might be TRBD1 (5 bases). CDR3 length: 13 amino acids. Germline CDR1 reads MDHEN; CDR2 reads SYDVKM. Trimming stripped 4 bases from V and 7 bases from J, with 13 bases between. The chain's CDR3 is CASSSGGLGGYTF. The CDR3 DNA reads as TGTGCCAGCAGTTCCGGGGGGTTGGGTGGCTACACCTTC.

The J gene is TRBJ2-6, the V gene TRBV6-5; D is unclear. The V gene lost 2 bases and the J gene lost 0 bases, with 8 bases spanning the gap. The germline CDR1 and CDR2 sequences are MNHEY and SVGAGI. CDR3 length equals 16 residues. The CDR3 nucleotides read TGTGCCAGCAGTTACAGCGCCCCCTCTGGGGCCAACGTCCTGACTTTC. Translated: CASSYSAPSGANVLTF.

The chain recombines TRBV5-6 with TRBJ2-3, with TRBD1 matching over 8 bases. CDR3 length equals 16 residues. Germline CDR1 SGHDT, CDR2 YYEEEE. After removal of 4 bases from V and 1 base from J, the junction contained 8 bases not matched to a gene. CDR3 protein: CASSITGGIRTDTQYF. CDR3 nucleotides: TGTGCCAGCAGCATCACAGGGGGAATTCGCACAGATACGCAGTATTTT.

This chain links TRBV6-4 with TRBJ2-2, with D perhaps matching TRBD1 (5 bases). CDR3 length: 14 residues. V lost 5 bases to trimming and J lost 6 bases, with 13 bases between them. Looked up from germline, CDR1 is MRHNA and CDR2 is SNTAGT. In nucleotides, the CDR3 is TGTGCCAGCAGTCGGACCCAAGGGGCCGGGGAGCTGTTTTTT. Its translation is CASSRTQGAGELFF.